A single sample gave rise to the 23 T cell receptor beta chains below, sequenced in a study of shared clonotypes between healthy human individuals. Libraries were prepared by immunoSEQ multiplex PCR; TCRdb keeps only in-frame clonotypes and omits some of them. This table has hundreds of thousands of clones, roughly 98% appearing once. Positively selected for CCR7, the CD45RO-negative cells used as naive CD8 cells excluded terminally differentiated effector memory CD45RA+ cells. The material sequenced was naive CD8+ T cells sorted from blood. These receptors were taken from a man younger than 40 in good health.

As concerns this clone: At the DNA level, this CDR3 is encoded by other sequences in the same sample as well. The chain recombines TRBV7-6 with TRBJ1-1; no firm D call. Trimming removed 3 bases from V and 1 base from J, with 6 bases in between. The CDR3 extends over 13 amino acids. Germline CDR1 reads SGHVS; CDR2 reads FNYEAQ. The DNA of the CDR3 is TGTGCCAGCAGCTTGGCCGGGAACACTGAAGCTTTCTTT. Protein product: CASSLAGNTEAFF.

J is TRBJ2-1 and V is TRBV29-1; 7 bases line up with TRBD2. Looked up from germline, CDR1 is SQVTM and CDR2 is ANQGSEA. The CDR3 loop spans 14 amino acids. Trimming cost V 0 bases and J 10 bases; bases outside gene matches: 9. CDR3 DNA: TGCAGCGTTGAAGAGCGCGGTGGAGCGGGGGAGCAGTTCTTC. Amino acids: CSVEERGGAGEQFF.

For the CDR3, the DNA is TGCACCAGCAGCCCAGCATTTTTCGGGTCGAACACCGGGGAGCTGTTTTTT. Protein product: CTSSPAFFGSNTGELFF. The V and J genes are TRBV1 and TRBJ2-2; TRBD2 is taken as the D call from the table, unchecked against the DNA. TRBV1 is recorded as a pseudogene. The CDR3 is 17 residues long.

The genes are TRBV4-1 and TRBJ2-7; 7 nucleotides match TRBD2. J lost 7 bases, V lost 0 bases, and 9 bases had no gene match. The CDR3 has 15 amino acids. Per germline, CDR1 MGHRA and CDR2 YSYEKL. Here the CDR3 reads CASSQEVGGAGEQYF. For the CDR3, the DNA is TGCGCCAGCAGCCAAGAGGTGGGCGGAGCGGGGGAGCAGTACTTC.

This chain joins TRBV7-8 and TRBJ2-3; D unresolved. Germline-derived CDR1 and CDR2 are SGHVS and FQNEAQ. V was clipped by 2 bases and J by 6 bases, with 12 bases between them. The CDR3 is made up of 14 amino acids. The CDR3 DNA reads as TGTGCCAGCAGCTTAATATCTAGATCGGATACGCAGTATTTT. It yields the protein CASSLISRSDTQYF. The variable domain in full, with the rest retrieved from reference TRBV7-8 and TRBJ2-3, is GAGVSQSPRYKVAKRGQDVALRCDPISGHVSLFWYQQALGQGPEFLTYFQNEAQLDKSGLPSDRFFAERPEGSVSTLKIQRTQQEDSAVYLCASSLISRSDTQYFGPGTRLTVL.

The V gene is TRBV2, the J gene TRBJ2-6; D tentatively fits TRBD1 or TRBD2 (7 bases each). The V and J ends lost 4 bases and 0 bases respectively, with 16 bases between them. Germline CDR1 reads SNHLY; CDR2 reads FYNNEI. This CDR3 comprises 18 residues. The CDR3 spells CASSGEGAPVSGANVLTF. In DNA, the CDR3 is TGTGCCAGCAGTGGGGAGGGGGCGCCGGTCTCTGGGGCCAACGTCCTGACTTTC.

This chain connects TRBV6-5 to TRBJ1-5; D perhaps matches TRBD1 (6 bases). This CDR3 has 14 residues. Germline assignment: CDR1 MNHEY and CDR2 SVGAGI. V gave up 2 bases and J gave up 6 bases, with 11 bases separating them. CDR3 amino acids: CASSYRGEGQPQHF. In nucleotides, the CDR3 is TGTGCCAGCAGTTACAGGGGGGAGGGTCAGCCCCAGCATTTT.

The chain is built from TRBV4-3 and TRBJ2-7; D possibly corresponds to TRBD2 (5 bases). Germline V gene data show CDR1 as LGHNA and CDR2 as YSLEER. CDR3 length equals 15 residues. The V and J ends lost 0 bases and 6 bases respectively, with 15 bases between them. As DNA, the CDR3 is TGCGCCAGCAGCCAAGATGTAAAGGAGGTTAGCGAGCAGTACTTC. The encoded protein is CASSQDVKEVSEQYF.

The chain recombines TRBV27 with TRBJ2-1, with D perhaps matching TRBD1 (5 bases). CDR1 and CDR2 (germline): MNHEY, SMNVEV (reference sequence). V gave up 2 bases and J gave up 5 bases, with 7 bases separating them. CDR3 length: 13 amino acids. The CDR3 is CASSLHRNNEQFF. The CDR3 nucleotides read TGTGCCAGCAGTTTACACAGGAACAATGAGCAGTTCTTC.

This sequence joins TRBV4-2 and TRBJ2-1; 10 bases are a match to TRBD1. This CDR3 is 16 amino acids long. Germline CDR1 LGHNA, CDR2 YNFKEQ. The V gene end was trimmed by 5 bases and the J gene end by 5 bases; junction bases not matched to a gene: 9. The CDR3 bases are TGTGCCAGCAGCTCCCCGGGACAGGGGAAAGACAATGAGCAGTTCTTC. This gives the protein CASSSPGQGKDNEQFF.

The genes are TRBV13 and TRBJ2-7; TRBD1 aligns across 9 bases. Per germline, CDR1 PRHDT and CDR2 FYEKMQ (reference sequence). J gave up 0 bases and V 4 bases, and 7 bases lay outside the gene matches. The CDR3 length is 16 residues. The CDR3 bases are TGTGCCAGCAGCTCCGGGACAGGGACAGTCTCCTACGAGCAGTACTTC. Its protein product is CASSSGTGTVSYEQYF. The full variable domain, rest sourced from reference TRBV13 and TRBJ2-7, is AAGVIQSPRHLIKEKRETATLKCYPIPRHDTVYWYQQGPGQDPQFLISFYEKMQSDKGSIPDRFSAQQFSDYHSELNMSSLELGDSALYFCASSSGTGTVSYEQYFGPGTRLTVT.

This chain uses TRBV10-3 with TRBJ2-1; the D gene is possibly TRBD2 (6 bases). Germline CDR1 ENHRY, CDR2 SYGVKD. Trimming took off 9 bases at V and 0 bases at J, with 9 bases between the two ends. The length of the CDR3 is 13 residues. The chain's CDR3 is CAISSVSYNEQFF. CDR3 nucleotides: TGTGCCATTTCTAGCGTCTCCTACAATGAGCAGTTCTTC.

In its sample, this clone was seen once. CDR3 in DNA: TGCGCCAGCAGCCAAGCCCGTCATTACGAGCAGTACTTC. This gives the protein CASSQARHYEQYF. The gene calls are TRBV4-3 and TRBJ2-7, with D unresolved. The V end lost 1 base, the J end lost 4 bases, and 8 bases lay between the germline ends. This CDR3 contains 13 residues. Looked up from germline, CDR1 is LGHNA and CDR2 is YSLEER.

The CDR3 sequence: CASGEVSYEQYF. The CDR3 DNA is TGTGCCAGCGGGGAAGTCTCCTACGAGCAGTACTTC. J is TRBJ2-7 and V is TRBV2; the D is unclear. V was shortened by 8 bases and J by 0 bases, with 8 bases between the two germline ends. The CDR3 length is 12 residues. CDR1 and CDR2 (germline): SNHLY, FYNNEI.

The V and J genes are TRBV9 and TRBJ2-1; maybe TRBD1 (5 bases). The CDR3 spans 13 residues. V was pared by 0 bases and J by 6 bases, with 7 bases between. Looked up from germline, CDR1 is SGDLS and CDR2 is YYNGEE. The CDR3 loop is CASSVGQFNEQFF. DNA of the CDR3: TGTGCCAGCAGCGTAGGACAGTTCAATGAGCAGTTCTTC.

The chain links TRBV6-1 to TRBJ2-7, with TRBD1 matching 11 bases. This CDR3 is built from 15 residues. Trimming removed 4 bases from V and 5 bases from J; junction bases left unmatched: 7. Per germline, CDR1 MNHNS and CDR2 SASEGT. CDR3 residues: CASSVRDRGDHEQYF. The CDR3 DNA follows: TGTGCCAGCAGTGTGCGGGACAGGGGGGACCACGAGCAGTACTTC.

The genes are TRBV7-9 and TRBJ2-3; 8 nucleotides line up with TRBD1. The CDR3 is 15 residues long. The germline gives CDR1 SEHNR, CDR2 FQNEAQ (reference sequence). The V segment lost 5 bases and the J segment 4 bases; nucleotides outside the gene matches: 8. The chain's CDR3 is CASSRTGSVSDTQYF. The CDR3 nucleotides read TGTGCCAGCAGCCGGACAGGGAGCGTGTCAGATACGCAGTATTTT.

The gene calls are TRBV19 and TRBJ2-7, with unresolved D. The CDR3 length is 13 residues. The V gene lost 5 bases and the J gene lost 0 bases, with 8 bases spanning the gap. In germline, CDR1 is LNHDA, CDR2 SQIVND (reference sequence). CDR3 protein: CASSLSISYEQYF. CDR3 DNA: TGTGCCAGTAGTCTTAGTATCTCCTACGAGCAGTACTTC.

The gene calls are TRBV5-6 and TRBJ2-7, with 7 positions matching TRBD2. V lost 1 base to trimming and J lost 2 bases; unmatched junction nucleotides: 6. Germline lookup yields CDR1 SGHDT and CDR2 YYEEEE. The CDR3 runs 15 residues. The CDR3 DNA reads TGTGCCAGCAGCTTGCGGATAGCGGGTCCCTACGAGCAGTACTTC. Translation gives CASSLRIAGPYEQYF.

The chain links TRBV13 to TRBJ2-7; no definite D call. Trimming removed 1 base at V and 7 bases at J, with 5 bases between. The CDR3 length is 11 residues. CDR1 and CDR2 from the germline V gene are PRHDT and FYEKMQ (reference sequence). The CDR3 DNA is TGTGCCAGCAGCTTAGATGGTGAGCAGTACTTC. Its protein is CASSLDGEQYF.

This chain uses TRBV6-5 with TRBJ1-5; TRBD1 agrees at 9 bases. The length of the CDR3 is 15 residues. Germline CDR1 reads MNHEY; CDR2 reads SVGAGI. The ends lost 5 bases at V and 1 base at J; junction bases unmatched: 3. The CDR3 region is CASSPGTGSNQPQHF. The CDR3 bases are TGTGCCAGCAGTCCCGGGACAGGGAGCAATCAGCCCCAGCATTTT.

CDR3 sequence (DNA): TGCGCCAGCAGCCAAGGGGACAGGGGTTGGTACGAGCAGTACTTC. Protein product: CASSQGDRGWYEQYF. The V gene is TRBV5-1, the J gene TRBJ2-7, with TRBD1 matching over 10 bases. Trimming cost V 4 bases and J 4 bases; bases outside gene matches: 8. The CDR3 is made up of 15 amino acids. CDR1 and CDR2 (germline): SGHRS, YFSETQ.

This chain connects TRBV19 to TRBJ2-1, with D perhaps matching TRBD1 (7 bases). Trimming removed 4 bases from V and 4 bases from J, with 20 bases in between. Per the germline V gene, CDR1 is LNHDA and CDR2 is SQIVND (reference sequence). The CDR3 has 17 amino acids. The CDR3 DNA reads as TGTGCCAGTAGTAGGGGGGACCTACAGGGGTATTACAATGAGCAGTTCTTC. It yields the protein CASSRGDLQGYYNEQFF.